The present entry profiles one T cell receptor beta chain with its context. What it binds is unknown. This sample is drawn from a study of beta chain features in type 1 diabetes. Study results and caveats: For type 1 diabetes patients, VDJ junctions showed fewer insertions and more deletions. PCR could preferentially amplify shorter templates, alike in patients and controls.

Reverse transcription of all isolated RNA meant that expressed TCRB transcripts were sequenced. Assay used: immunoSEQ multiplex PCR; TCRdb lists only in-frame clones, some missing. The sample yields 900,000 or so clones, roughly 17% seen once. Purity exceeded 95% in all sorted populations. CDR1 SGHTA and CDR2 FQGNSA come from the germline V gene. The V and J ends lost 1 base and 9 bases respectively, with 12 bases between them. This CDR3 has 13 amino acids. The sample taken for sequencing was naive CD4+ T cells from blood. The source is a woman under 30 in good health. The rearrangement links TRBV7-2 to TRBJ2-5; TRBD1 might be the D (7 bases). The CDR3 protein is CASSLGAGGSQYF. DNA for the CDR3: TGTGCCAGCAGCTTAGGGGCAGGGGGGTCCCAGTACTTC. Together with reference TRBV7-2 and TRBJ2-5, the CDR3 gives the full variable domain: GAGVSQSPSNKVTEKGKDVELRCDPISGHTALYWYRQSLGQGLEFLIYFQGNSAPDKSGLPSDRFSAERTGGSVSTLTIQRTQQEDSAVYLCASSLGAGGSQYFGPGTRLLVL.